This T cell receptor (beta chain) derives from a study of blood T cell repertoires in COVID-19. Study-wide background: COVID-19 samples collected from the United States, Italy and Spain covered acute and convalescent phases. In each case, the material was cDNA or gDNA derived from T cells, B-cell-depleted T cells, or PBMCs.

Study processing details: Reference gene primer amplification gave estimated nucleated cell counts. Measured with immunoSEQ multiplex PCR; TCRdb has only the in-frame clones, and not every one. V and J calls and clone size are as listed in that table; D and trimming were resolved from the DNA. The sample lists about 360,000 clones, approximately 85% occurring once. In terms of age and location, participants ranged from roughly 18 to 89 years and lived in roughly 22 US areas. Sequencing was done on a sample of PBMCs or T cells enriched from blood (not recorded which). The receptor's source is a woman in her forties with acute COVID-19.

Here the CDR3 DNA reads TGCGCCAGCAGCTCCGGGACTCTCTCTGGAAACACCATATATTTT. This codes for CASSSGTLSGNTIYF. V gene TRBV4-1 combines with J gene TRBJ1-3; a weak D match, TRBD1 (5 bases). V was shortened by 5 bases and J by 0 bases, with 11 bases between the two germline ends. There are 15 residues in the CDR3. Germline V gene lookup returns CDR1 MGHRA and CDR2 YSYEKL.